A single sample is the source of the 19 T cell receptor beta chains below, sequenced in a study of T cell responses to AZD1222 COVID-19 vaccine. The table came from immunoSEQ multiplex PCR; TCRdb's copy has only in-frame clones and leaves some out. The table has over 100,000 clones, around 94% seen once; the top ten hold 6% to 7%. This sample comprised peripheral blood, obtained on day 0 of AZD1222 vaccination. The receptors here all came from an adult in good health.

The V call is TRBV19, the J call TRBJ1-1, with D perhaps matching TRBD1 (5 bases). Per germline, CDR1 LNHDA and CDR2 SQIVND (reference sequence). This CDR3 is built from 13 residues. V shed 5 bases and J shed 2 bases, with 9 bases lying between them. As DNA, the CDR3 is TGTGCCAGTAGTTACGACAGAAACACTGAAGCTTTCTTT. Translated: CASSYDRNTEAFF.

The CDR3, as DNA: TGTGCCAGCAGTGAGGCGGGACACCCAGGGGATACGCAGTATTTT. It translates to CASSEAGHPGDTQYF. This chain joins TRBV7-2 and TRBJ2-3, with D perhaps matching TRBD1 or TRBD2 (6 bases each). CDR1 SGHTA and CDR2 FQGNSA come from the germline V gene. V lost 6 bases and J 6 bases, leaving 19 bases between the germline ends. The CDR3 length is 15 residues.

The rearrangement joins TRBV9 to TRBJ2-1; tentatively, D is TRBD2 (5 bases). CDR3 size: 16 residues. Germline lookup yields CDR1 SGDLS and CDR2 YYNGEE. Trimming removed 3 bases at V and 1 base at J, with 14 bases between. The CDR3 loop is CASSARDLSSYNEQFF. DNA for the CDR3: TGTGCCAGCAGCGCTCGGGATCTTAGTTCCTACAATGAGCAGTTCTTC.

The rearrangement links TRBV6-4 to TRBJ2-1, with 7 bases that match TRBD2. The CDR3 length is 15 residues. V shed 2 bases, J shed 4 bases, and the junction held 5 bases outside the gene matches. From germline, CDR1 is MRHNA and CDR2 SNTAGT. The CDR3, as DNA: TGTGCCAGCAGTGACAGGGCAGCGGGATACAATGAGCAGTTCTTC. Encoded protein: CASSDRAAGYNEQFF.

The V call is TRBV30, the J call TRBJ1-1; unclear D gene. Germline assignment: CDR1 GTSNPN and CDR2 SVGIG (reference sequence). Between the trimmed V and J ends, which lost 0 bases and 6 bases, there was a span of 11 bases. The CDR3 extends over 13 amino acids. The CDR3, as DNA: TGTGCCTGGAGTGTACTTAGGTCTGCTGAAGCTTTCTTT. Its protein is CAWSVLRSAEAFF.

This clone occurred a few times. The V call is TRBV9, the J call TRBJ2-1, with 9 positions matching TRBD1. The CDR3 length is 15 residues. Germline V gives CDR1 SGDLS, CDR2 YYNGEE. Trimming cost V 4 bases and J 8 bases; bases outside gene matches: 10. The CDR3 DNA reads TGTGCCAGCAGCAACCGGGACAGGGCAATCGATGAGCAGTTCTTC. As protein: CASSNRDRAIDEQFF.

The chain recombines TRBV7-8 with TRBJ1-3, with 8 bases matching TRBD1. V dropped 5 bases and J dropped 8; count of bases not matched to a gene: 8. CDR1 and CDR2 from the germline V gene are SGHVS and FQNEAQ. CDR3 size: 14 residues. For the CDR3, the DNA is TGTGCCAGCAGCCGAGAGACAGGGGTGCACACCATATATTTT. It yields the protein CASSRETGVHTIYF.

The rearrangement uses TRBV4-2 and TRBJ1-1, with D perhaps TRBD1 (5 bases). Germline V gene sequence: CDR1 LGHNA, CDR2 YNFKEQ. The ends were cut back, 3 bases at V and 1 base at J, with 12 bases in the middle. The CDR3 is 15 amino acids. Written as DNA, the CDR3 is TGTGCCAGCAGCCATCATGGGGGAGGGAACACTGAAGCTTTCTTT. Encoded protein: CASSHHGGGNTEAFF.

The V gene is TRBV28, the J gene TRBJ1-5; D is ambiguous. This CDR3 has 15 amino acids. V dropped 2 bases and J dropped 3 bases, with 11 bases sitting between them. CDR1 MDHEN and CDR2 SYDVKM come from the germline V gene. In nucleotides, the CDR3 is TGTGCCAGCAGTTTAACTCGGCAGGTCAATCAGCCCCAGCATTTT. Translated: CASSLTRQVNQPQHF.

This clone occurred once. The V call is TRBV27, the J call TRBJ1-6; no clear D gene. Looked up from germline, CDR1 is MNHEY and CDR2 is SMNVEV (reference sequence). The V gene lost 0 bases and the J gene lost 7 bases, with 4 bases spanning the gap. The CDR3 covers 13 residues. The CDR3 reads CASSLSWNSPLHF. As DNA, the CDR3 is TGTGCCAGCAGTTTATCGTGGAATTCACCCCTCCACTTT.

V and J are TRBV3-1 (or the pseudogene TRBV3-2) and TRBJ2-3, with a tentative D call TRBD2 (6 bases). The CDR3 contains 16 residues. Germline loops: CDR1 LGHDT, CDR2 YNNKEL (reference sequence). Trimming pared 0 bases from V and 1 base from J, leaving 11 bases between. Here the CDR3 reads CASSQETAGRTDTQYF. CDR3 DNA: TGTGCCAGCAGCCAAGAAACGGCGGGACGCACAGATACGCAGTATTTT.

This chain connects TRBV29-1 to TRBJ2-7, with D maybe TRBD2 (6 bases). Trimming stripped 4 bases from V and 3 bases from J, with 13 bases between. CDR3 length: 13 residues. The germline gives CDR1 SQVTM, CDR2 ANQGSEA. The CDR3 loop reads CSVVGGTVYEQYF. The CDR3, as DNA: TGCAGCGTTGTTGGAGGGACGGTCTACGAGCAGTACTTC.

The chain employs TRBV6-5 and TRBJ1-5, with D perhaps matching TRBD1 (5 bases). V lost 7 bases and J lost 4, with 11 bases in between. The CDR3 has 13 amino acids. CDR1 and CDR2 (germline): MNHEY, SVGAGI. The CDR3 DNA reads TGTGCCAGCACTACGACAGAAAATCAGCCCCAGCATTTT. This sequence encodes CASTTTENQPQHF.

J is TRBJ1-1 and V is TRBV5-1, with TRBD1 matching over 10 bases. Unmatched junction bases numbered 6, after V lost 0 bases and J lost 1 base. There are 17 residues in the CDR3. Germline CDR1 SGHRS, CDR2 YFSETQ. The DNA of the CDR3 is TGCGCCAGCAGCTTGGCCGGGACAGGGGCTCGGAACACTGAAGCTTTCTTT. It codes for CASSLAGTGARNTEAFF.

The chain uses TRBV2 and TRBJ1-1, with TRBD1 matching over 8 bases. With 4 bases clipped from V and 3 bases from J, the junction kept 10 bases outside the gene matches. The CDR3 extends over 16 amino acids. Germline V gene sequence: CDR1 SNHLY, CDR2 FYNNEI. Here the CDR3 reads CASSVPRGRADTEAFF. CDR3 nucleotides: TGTGCCAGCAGTGTCCCCAGGGGGCGCGCGGACACTGAAGCTTTCTTT.

The chain employs TRBV20-1 and TRBJ2-4; a possible D gene is TRBD2 (7 bases). Germline V CDR1 and CDR2: DFQATT, SNEGSKA (reference sequence). V gave up 3 bases and J gave up 0 bases, with 15 bases separating them. The CDR3 is 16 residues long. DNA for the CDR3: TGCAGTGCTAGTATATTCGGGGGGCTAGCCAAAAACATTCAGTACTTC. It is translated as CSASIFGGLAKNIQYF.

V usage is TRBV9 and J usage is TRBJ1-2, with D uncertain. There are 14 residues in the CDR3. Trimming shortened V by 0 bases and J by 0 bases, and 6 bases separated the two germline ends. Germline CDR1 reads SGDLS; CDR2 reads YYNGEE. The CDR3 bases are TGTGCCAGCAGCGTAGCCGGGGCTAACTATGGCTACACCTTC. Its translation is CASSVAGANYGYTF.

This clone was observed once. The chain has TRBV7-2 and TRBJ1-5, with 7 bases matching TRBD1. The V gene's germline CDR1 is SGHTA and CDR2 FQGNSA. V was pared by 1 base and J by 7 bases, with 7 bases of the junction left unmatched. CDR3 length: 15 residues. CDR3 sequence (DNA): TGTGCCAGCAGCTTAGAGACAGGGAGGCGCCAGCCCCAGCATTTT. Translated, it gives CASSLETGRRQPQHF. Supplemented by reference TRBV7-2 and TRBJ1-5, the full variable domain reads GAGVSQSPSNKVTEKGKDVELRCDPISGHTALYWYRQSLGQGLEFLIYFQGNSAPDKSGLPSDRFSAERTGGSVSTLTIQRTQQEDSAVYLCASSLETGRRQPQHFGDGTRLSIL.

The chain is built from TRBV4-1 and TRBJ2-1; D uncertain. CDR3 length: 14 residues. Trimming cost V 0 bases and J 3 bases, with 6 bases left between them. Germline loops: CDR1 MGHRA, CDR2 YSYEKL. CDR3 sequence reads: CASSQDDGYNEQFF. For the CDR3, the DNA is TGCGCCAGCAGCCAAGATGACGGCTACAATGAGCAGTTCTTC.